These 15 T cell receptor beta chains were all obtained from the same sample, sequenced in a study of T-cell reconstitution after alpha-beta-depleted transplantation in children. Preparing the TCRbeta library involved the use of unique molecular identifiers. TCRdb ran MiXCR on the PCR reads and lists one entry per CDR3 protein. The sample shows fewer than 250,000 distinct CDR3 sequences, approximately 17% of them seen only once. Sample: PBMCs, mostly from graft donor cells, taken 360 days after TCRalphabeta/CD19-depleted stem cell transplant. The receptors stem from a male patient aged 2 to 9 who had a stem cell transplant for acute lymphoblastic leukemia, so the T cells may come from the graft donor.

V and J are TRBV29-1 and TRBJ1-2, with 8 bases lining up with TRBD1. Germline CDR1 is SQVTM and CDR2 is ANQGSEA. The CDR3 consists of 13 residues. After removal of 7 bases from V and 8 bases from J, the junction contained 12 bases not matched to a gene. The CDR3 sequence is CSANGQGWGGYTF. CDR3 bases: TGCAGCGCCAACGGACAGGGCTGGGGAGGCTACACCTTC.

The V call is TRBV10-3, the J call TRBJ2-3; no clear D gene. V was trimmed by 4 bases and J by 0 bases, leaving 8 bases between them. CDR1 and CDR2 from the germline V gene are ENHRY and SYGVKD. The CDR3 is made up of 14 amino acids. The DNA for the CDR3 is TGTGCCATCAGTGTTGCGTCCAGCACAGATACGCAGTATTTT. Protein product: CAISVASSTDTQYF.

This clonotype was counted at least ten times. The CDR3 DNA sequence: TGCAGTGCTAGGAGGACAGCGAGCAATCAGCCCCAGCATTTT. It codes for CSARRTASNQPQHF. The chain carries TRBV20-1 and TRBJ1-5, with a tentative D call TRBD1 (6 bases). Trimming removed 3 bases at V and 1 base at J, with 10 bases between. CDR1 DFQATT and CDR2 SNEGSKA come from the germline V gene (reference sequence). The length of the CDR3 is 14 residues.

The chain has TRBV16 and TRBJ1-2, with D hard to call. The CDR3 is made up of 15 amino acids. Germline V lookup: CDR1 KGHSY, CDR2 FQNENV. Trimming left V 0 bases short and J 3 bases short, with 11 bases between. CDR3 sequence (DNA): TGTGCCAGCAGCCAATCGTCCATTGGGCACTATGGCTACACCTTC. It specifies CASSQSSIGHYGYTF.

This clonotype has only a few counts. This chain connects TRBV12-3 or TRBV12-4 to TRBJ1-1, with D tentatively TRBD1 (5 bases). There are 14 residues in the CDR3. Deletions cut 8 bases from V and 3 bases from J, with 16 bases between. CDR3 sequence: CASSQTAGHTEAFF. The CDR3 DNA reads TGTGCCAGCTCGCAAACGGCGGGGCACACTGAAGCTTTCTTT.

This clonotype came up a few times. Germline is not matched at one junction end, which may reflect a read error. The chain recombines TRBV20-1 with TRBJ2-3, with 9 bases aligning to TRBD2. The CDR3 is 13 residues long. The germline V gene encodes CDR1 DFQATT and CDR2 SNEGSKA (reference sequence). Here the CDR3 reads CSAEAGGTYTQYF. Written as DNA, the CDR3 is TGCAGTGCTGAAGCGGGGGGCACATATACGCAGTATTTT.

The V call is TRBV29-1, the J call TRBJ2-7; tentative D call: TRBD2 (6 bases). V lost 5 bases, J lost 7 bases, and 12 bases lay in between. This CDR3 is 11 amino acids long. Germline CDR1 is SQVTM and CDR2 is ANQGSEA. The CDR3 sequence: CSVWEEGEQYF. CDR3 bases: TGCAGCGTTTGGGAGGAGGGGGAGCAGTACTTC.

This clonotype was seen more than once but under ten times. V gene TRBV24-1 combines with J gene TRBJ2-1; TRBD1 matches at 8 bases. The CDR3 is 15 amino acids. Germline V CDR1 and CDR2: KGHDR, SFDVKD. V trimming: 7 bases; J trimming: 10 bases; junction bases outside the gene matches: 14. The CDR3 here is CATSDSGGPTTEQFF. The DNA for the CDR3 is TGTGCCACCAGCGACTCAGGGGGCCCGACAACGGAGCAGTTCTTC.

The CDR3 nucleotides are TGTGCCAGCAGTTCCCCTGGTCAGGGAGCCGGGGAGCTGTTTTTT. It codes for CASSSPGQGAGELFF. The gene calls are TRBV27 and TRBJ2-2; D may correspond to TRBD1 or TRBD2 (5 bases each). This CDR3 is built from 15 residues. The V and J ends lost 4 bases and 6 bases respectively, with 15 bases between them. The germline V gene has CDR1 MNHEY and CDR2 SMNVEV (reference sequence).

The CDR3 nucleotides read TGTGCCAGCAGCGAGGGGACGGTCAACACTGAAGCTTTCTTT. It encodes CASSEGTVNTEAFF. The V and J genes are TRBV9 and TRBJ1-1; D is possibly TRBD1 (5 bases). CDR3 length: 14 amino acids. Looked up from germline, CDR1 is SGDLS and CDR2 is YYNGEE. Trimming cost V 3 bases and J 2 bases, with 11 bases left between them.

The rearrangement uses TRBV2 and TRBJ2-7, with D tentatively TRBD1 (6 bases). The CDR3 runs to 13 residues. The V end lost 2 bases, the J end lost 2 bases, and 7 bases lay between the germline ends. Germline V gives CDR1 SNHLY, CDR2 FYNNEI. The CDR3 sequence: CASSERQAYEQYF. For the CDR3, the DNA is TGTGCCAGCAGTGAAAGACAGGCCTACGAGCAGTACTTC.

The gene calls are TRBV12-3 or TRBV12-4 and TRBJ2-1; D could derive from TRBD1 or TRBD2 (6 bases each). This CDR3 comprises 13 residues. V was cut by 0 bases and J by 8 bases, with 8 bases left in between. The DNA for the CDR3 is TGTGCCAGCAGTTTAGCGGGGGGCGATGAGCAGTTCTTC. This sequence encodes CASSLAGGDEQFF.

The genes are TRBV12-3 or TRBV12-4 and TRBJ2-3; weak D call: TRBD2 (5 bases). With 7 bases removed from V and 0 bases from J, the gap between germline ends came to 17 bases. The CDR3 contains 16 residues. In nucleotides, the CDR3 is TGTGCCAGCACCCTTTTCCCAGCGGCTAGCACAGATACGCAGTATTTT. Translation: CASTLFPAASTDTQYF.

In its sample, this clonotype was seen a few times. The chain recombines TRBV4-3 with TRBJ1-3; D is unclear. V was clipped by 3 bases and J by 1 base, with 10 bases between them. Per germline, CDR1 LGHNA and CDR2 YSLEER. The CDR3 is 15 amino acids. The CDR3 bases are TGCGCCAGCAGCCAGTACTCTTCATCTGGAAACACCATATATTTT. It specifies CASSQYSSSGNTIYF.

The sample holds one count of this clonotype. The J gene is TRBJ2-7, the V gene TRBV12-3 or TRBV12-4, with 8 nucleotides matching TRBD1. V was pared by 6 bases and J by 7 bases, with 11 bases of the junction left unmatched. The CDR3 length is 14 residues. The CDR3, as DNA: TGTGCCAGCAGCAAGAGGGGACAGGAAACAGAGCAGTACTTC. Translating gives CASSKRGQETEQYF.